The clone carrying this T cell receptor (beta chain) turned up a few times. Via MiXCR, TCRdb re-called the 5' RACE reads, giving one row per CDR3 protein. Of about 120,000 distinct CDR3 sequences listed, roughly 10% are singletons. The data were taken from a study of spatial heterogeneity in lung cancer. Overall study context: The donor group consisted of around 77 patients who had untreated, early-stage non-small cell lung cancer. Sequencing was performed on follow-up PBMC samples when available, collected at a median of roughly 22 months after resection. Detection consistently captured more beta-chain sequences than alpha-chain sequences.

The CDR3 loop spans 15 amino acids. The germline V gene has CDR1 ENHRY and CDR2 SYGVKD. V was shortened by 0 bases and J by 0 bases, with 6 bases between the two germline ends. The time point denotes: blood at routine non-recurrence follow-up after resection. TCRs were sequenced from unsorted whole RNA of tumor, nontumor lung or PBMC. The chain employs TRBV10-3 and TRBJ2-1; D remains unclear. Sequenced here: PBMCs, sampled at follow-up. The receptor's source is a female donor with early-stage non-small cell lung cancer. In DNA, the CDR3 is TGTGCCATCAGTGAGTCCGCTGGCTCCTACAATGAGCAGTTCTTC. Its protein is CAISESAGSYNEQFF.